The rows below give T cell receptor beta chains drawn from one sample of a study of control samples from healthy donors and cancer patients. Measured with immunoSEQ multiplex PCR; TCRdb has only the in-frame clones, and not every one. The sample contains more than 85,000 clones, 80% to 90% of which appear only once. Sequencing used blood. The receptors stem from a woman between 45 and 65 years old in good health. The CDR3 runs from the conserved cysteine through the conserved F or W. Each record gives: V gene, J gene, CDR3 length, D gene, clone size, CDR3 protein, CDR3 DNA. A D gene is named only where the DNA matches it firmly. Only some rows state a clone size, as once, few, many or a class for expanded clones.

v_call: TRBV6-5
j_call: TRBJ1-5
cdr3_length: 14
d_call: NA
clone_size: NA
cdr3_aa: CASSQGFGNQPQHF
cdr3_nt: TGTGCCAGCAGTCAGGGTTTCGGTAATCAGCCCCAGCATTTT

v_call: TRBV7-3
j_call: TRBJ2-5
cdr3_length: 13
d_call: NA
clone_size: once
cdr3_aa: CASSVGAGETQYF
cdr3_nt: TGTGCCAGCAGCGTAGGGGCGGGAGAGACCCAGTACTTC

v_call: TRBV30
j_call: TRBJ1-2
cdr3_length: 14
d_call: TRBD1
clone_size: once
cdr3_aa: CAWIPGQGFYGYTF
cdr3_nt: TGTGCCTGGATCCCGGGACAGGGGTTCTATGGCTACACCTTC

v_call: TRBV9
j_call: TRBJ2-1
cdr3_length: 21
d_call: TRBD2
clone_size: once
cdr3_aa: CASSVAVGPGLAGGSSNEQFF
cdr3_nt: TGTGCCAGCAGCGTAGCTGTAGGGCCGGGACTAGCGGGAGGATCCTCCAATGAGCAGTTCTTC

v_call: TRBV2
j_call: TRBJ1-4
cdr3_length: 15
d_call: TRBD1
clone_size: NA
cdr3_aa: CASSDITGGDEKLFF
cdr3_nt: TGTGCCAGCAGTGATATAACAGGGGGCGATGAAAAACTGTTTTTT

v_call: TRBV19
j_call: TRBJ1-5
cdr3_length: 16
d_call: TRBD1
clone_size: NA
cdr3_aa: CASSSKGQSSNQPQHF
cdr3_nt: TGTGCCAGTAGTTCCAAGGGACAGTCTAGCAATCAGCCCCAGCATTTT

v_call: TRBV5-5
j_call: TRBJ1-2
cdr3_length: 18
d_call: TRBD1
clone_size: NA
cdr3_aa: CASSPLIRDRVMNYGYTF
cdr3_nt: TGTGCCAGCAGCCCCTTAATCCGGGACAGAGTTATGAACTATGGCTACACCTTC

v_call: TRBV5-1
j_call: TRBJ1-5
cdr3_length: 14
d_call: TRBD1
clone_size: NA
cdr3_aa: CASSSGQSNQPQHF
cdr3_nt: TGCGCCAGCAGCTCGGGACAGAGCAATCAGCCCCAGCATTTT

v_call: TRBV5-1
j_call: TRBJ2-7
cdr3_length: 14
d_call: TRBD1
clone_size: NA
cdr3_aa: CASTEQGDSYEQYF
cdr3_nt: TGCGCCAGCACCGAACAGGGGGACTCCTACGAGCAGTACTTC

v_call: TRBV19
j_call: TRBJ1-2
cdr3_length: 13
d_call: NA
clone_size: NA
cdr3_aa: CASSLQRDIGYTF
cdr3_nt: TGTGCCAGTAGTCTACAGAGAGATATTGGCTACACCTTC

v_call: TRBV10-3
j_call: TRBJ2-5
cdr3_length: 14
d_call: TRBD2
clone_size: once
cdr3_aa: CVTRSGSSGETQYF
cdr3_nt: TGTGTCACCCGTAGCGGGAGCTCGGGAGAGACCCAGTACTTC

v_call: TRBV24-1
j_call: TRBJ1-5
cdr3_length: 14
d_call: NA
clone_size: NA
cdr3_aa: CATSAGVVNQPQHF
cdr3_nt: TGTGCCACCAGTGCGGGGGTTGTCAATCAGCCCCAGCATTTT

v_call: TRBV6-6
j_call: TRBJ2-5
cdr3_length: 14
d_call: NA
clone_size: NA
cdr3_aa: CASSASGPPETQYF
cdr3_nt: TGTGCCAGCAGCGCCAGCGGGCCCCCAGAGACCCAGTACTTC

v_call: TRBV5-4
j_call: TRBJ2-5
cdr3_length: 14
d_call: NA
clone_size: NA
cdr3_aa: CASSPGGGKETQYF
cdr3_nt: TGTGCCAGCAGCCCTGGTGGGGGGAAAGAGACCCAGTACTTC

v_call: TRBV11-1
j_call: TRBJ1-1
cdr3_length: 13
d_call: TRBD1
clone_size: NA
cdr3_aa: CASSPQGDTEAFF
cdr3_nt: TGTGCCAGCAGCCCCCAGGGGGACACTGAAGCTTTCTTT

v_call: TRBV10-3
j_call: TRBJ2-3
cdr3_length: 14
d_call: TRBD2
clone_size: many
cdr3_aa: CAISPGLASDTQYF
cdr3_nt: TGTGCCATCAGCCCGGGACTAGCTTCTGATACGCAGTATTTT

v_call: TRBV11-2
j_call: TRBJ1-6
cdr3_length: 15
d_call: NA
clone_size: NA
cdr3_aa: CASRTDTAYNSPLHF
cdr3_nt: TGTGCCAGCAGAACAGACACAGCCTATAATTCACCCCTCCACTTT

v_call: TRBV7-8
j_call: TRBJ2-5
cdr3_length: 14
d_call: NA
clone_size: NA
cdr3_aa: CASSLAPLQETQYF
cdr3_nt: TGTGCCAGCAGCTTAGCACCCCTGCAAGAGACCCAGTACTTC